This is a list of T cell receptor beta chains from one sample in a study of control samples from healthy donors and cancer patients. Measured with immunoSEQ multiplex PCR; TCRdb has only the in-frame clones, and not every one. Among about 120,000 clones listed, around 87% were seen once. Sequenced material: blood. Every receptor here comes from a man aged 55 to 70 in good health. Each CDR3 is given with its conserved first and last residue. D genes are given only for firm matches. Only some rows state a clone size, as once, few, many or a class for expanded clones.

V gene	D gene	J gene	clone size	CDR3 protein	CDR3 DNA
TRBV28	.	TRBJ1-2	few	CASSLTAYGYTF	TGTGCCAGCAGCTTGACAGCCTATGGCTACACCTTC
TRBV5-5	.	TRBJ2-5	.	CASSLTGYQETQYF	TGTGCCAGCAGCTTGACAGGCTACCAAGAGACCCAGTACTTC
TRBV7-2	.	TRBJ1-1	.	CASSLELVTEAFF	TGTGCCAGCAGCTTGGAACTTGTCACTGAAGCTTTCTTT
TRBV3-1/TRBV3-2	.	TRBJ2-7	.	CASSQVTGLYEQYF	TGTGCCAGCAGCCAAGTCACGGGTCTGTACGAGCAGTACTTC
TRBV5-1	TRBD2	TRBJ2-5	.	CASSYQAGEQETQYF	TGCGCCAGCAGCTACCAGGCGGGGGAACAAGAGACCCAGTACTTC
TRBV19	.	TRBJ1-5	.	CASTGTGTFNQPQHF	TGTGCCAGTACTGGTACAGGGACCTTCAATCAGCCCCAGCATTTT
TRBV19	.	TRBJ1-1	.	CASIESPGHPEAFF	TGTGCCAGTATCGAGAGCCCGGGACACCCTGAAGCTTTCTTT
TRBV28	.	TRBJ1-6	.	CASSFTGGTQSPLHF	TGTGCCAGCAGTTTTACAGGCGGAACCCAATCACCCCTCCACTTT
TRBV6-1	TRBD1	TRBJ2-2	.	CASSDGTANTGELFF	TGTGCCAGCAGTGATGGGACAGCGAACACCGGGGAGCTGTTTTTT
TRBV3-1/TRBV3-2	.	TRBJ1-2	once	CASTQGTHGYTF	TGTGCCAGCACCCAGGGTACGCATGGCTACACCTTC
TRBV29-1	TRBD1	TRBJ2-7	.	CSTRQGPYEQYF	TGCAGCACCCGACAGGGACCCTACGAGCAGTACTTC
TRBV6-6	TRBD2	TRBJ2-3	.	CASRTRGAGGTDTQYF	TGTGCCAGCAGGACCCGGGGAGCGGGGGGAACAGATACGCAGTATTTT
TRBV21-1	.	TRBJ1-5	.	CASSKNQWPDSNQPQHF	TGTGCCAGCAGCAAAAATCAATGGCCGGATAGCAATCAGCCCCAGCATTTT
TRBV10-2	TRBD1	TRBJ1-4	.	CASSDIIGQGAKLFF	TGCGCCAGCAGTGATATAATCGGACAGGGGGCTAAACTGTTTTTT
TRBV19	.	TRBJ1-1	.	CATGGPVTEAFF	TGTGCCACCGGGGGCCCCGTCACTGAAGCTTTCTTT
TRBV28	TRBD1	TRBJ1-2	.	CASSLSGTGGANYGYTF	TGTGCCAGCAGTCTCTCGGGGACAGGGGGAGCTAACTATGGCTACACCTTC
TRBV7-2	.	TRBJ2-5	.	CASSLVGGFQETQYF	TGTGCCAGCAGCTTAGTCGGCGGGTTTCAAGAGACCCAGTACTTC
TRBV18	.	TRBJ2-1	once	CASSPLPVSEQFF	TGTGCCAGCTCACCTCTCCCCGTTAGTGAGCAGTTCTTC
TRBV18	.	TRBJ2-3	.	CASSPKGIADTQYF	TGTGCCAGCTCACCAAAGGGGATCGCAGATACGCAGTATTTT
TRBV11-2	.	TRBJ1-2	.	CASSQGGVESYGYTF	TGTGCCAGCAGTCAAGGGGGGGTGGAGTCATATGGCTACACCTTC
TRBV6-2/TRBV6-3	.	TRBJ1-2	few	CASSYLETRADYGYTF	TGTGCCAGCAGTTACCTCGAAACACGGGCGGACTATGGCTACACCTTC
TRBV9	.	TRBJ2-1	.	CASSKIGGGYNEQFF	TGTGCCAGCAGCAAAATCGGGGGTGGCTACAATGAGCAGTTCTTC
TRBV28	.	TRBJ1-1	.	CASSLNLFGAFF	TGTGCCAGCAGTTTAAATCTCTTCGGGGCTTTCTTT
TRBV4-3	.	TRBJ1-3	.	CASSQAAGNTIYF	TGCGCCAGCAGCCAAGCTGCTGGAAACACCATATATTTT
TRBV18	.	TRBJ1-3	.	CASSPVTKSSGNTIYF	TGTGCCAGCTCACCCGTGACTAAGAGCTCTGGAAACACCATATATTTT
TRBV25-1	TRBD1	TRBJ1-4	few	CASSEYNRGEEKLFF	TGTGCCAGCAGTGAATATAACAGGGGTGAGGAAAAACTGTTTTTT
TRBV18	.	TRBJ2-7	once	CASSPDPGPYEQYF	TGTGCCAGCTCACCGGACCCCGGCCCCTACGAGCAGTACTTC
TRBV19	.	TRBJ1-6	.	CASSIGRSPLHF	TGTGCCAGTAGTATTGGCCGGTCACCCCTCCACTTT
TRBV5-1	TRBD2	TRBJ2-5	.	CASSLAVLAREETQYF	TGCGCCAGCAGCTTGGCCGTACTAGCGAGAGAAGAGACCCAGTACTTC
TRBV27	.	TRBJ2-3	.	CASSPSTDTQYF	TGTGCCAGCAGTCCATCCACAGATACGCAGTATTTT
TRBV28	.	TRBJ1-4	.	CASSFLQGYTFF	TGTGCCAGCAGTTTCTTACAGGGTTATACATTTTTT